Detailed here is one TCR beta chain. Its antigen remains unidentified. Base quality data are lacking; no much larger clone is found one base away. The data belong to a study of blood T cell repertoires in COVID-19 (dated by TCRdb to 2018 to 2020). For the study in its entirety: The collaborator samples originated in the United States, Italy and Spain and spanned the acute and convalescent phases of COVID-19. The sample metadata nearly always contained a de-identified subject ID, COVID-19 status, age in years and sex. Where HLA class I and class II types were available, the types were taken from metadata supplied by the sample provider, not from assay-based typing. The material from the prospective study consisted of cDNA or gDNA derived from T cells, B-cell-depleted T cells, or PBMCs. The samples were drawn from two sources: the first 160 participants of the ongoing ImmuneRACE study, and over 1,000 subjects contributed by 6 global collaborators. The dataset comprised deeply sampled blood TCRbeta repertoires from subjects exposed to, actively infected with, or recovered from COVID-19. A freely available public database, intended as a resource for researchers studying the immune response to SARS-CoV-2, is where the repertoires were released.

Whole blood was collected in K2EDTA tubes by collaborating institutions according to the institutions' own protocols. For TCRbeta analysis, collaborators shipped samples in one of three forms: frozen whole blood, isolated PBMCs, or DNA extracted from either of those sample types. General conclusions and limits of the study: Clinical and demographic metadata were provided uncurated, with the amount varying by source and participant.

In the germline V gene, CDR1 corresponds to SGHRS and CDR2 to YFSETQ. Reading from cysteine to phenylalanine, the CDR3 counts 14 amino acids. CDR3 DNA only is kept here, 42 bases in frame from base 1. Trimming removed 0 bases from V and 5 bases from J; the gene matches leave 0 bases unexplained. The immunoSEQ Assay, a bias-controlled multiplex PCR, was used to amplify TCRbeta CDR3 regions from genomic DNA. Processing in the source paper ran as follows. Within the assay, amplification of reference gene primers was used to estimate how many nucleated cells each sample contained. To quantify the absolute abundance of each unique TCRbeta CDR3 rearrangement, sequence reads were collapsed and filtered. For each sample, productive Simpson clonality was calculated as the square root of Simpson's diversity index across productive rearrangements. TCRdb took over this immuneACCESS table, retaining in-frame rearrangements with V and J assigned. Such tables are incomplete; in checked studies, under half of the missing clones stem from an unresolved V gene, and the remainder is unexplained. V and J calls and clone size follow that table, whereas D and trimming were derived from the DNA. The sample has about 240,000 clones on record, 65% to 85% of them singletons. The biggest ten clones account for approximately 5.7% of the sample.

The V gene is TRBV5-1 and the J gene is TRBJ1-5, and 9 junctional nucleotides match TRBD1. Sequenced material: peripheral blood. The source is a human donor in a cohort sampled during active COVID-19. The DNA sequence reads TGCGCCAGCAGCTTGGGGACAGGGGATCAGCCCCAGCATTTT. This gives the protein CASSLGTGDQPQHF.